The 28 T cell receptor beta chains given below trace back to one sample, sequenced in a study of cytomegalovirus exposure and HLA in healthy donors. A multiplex PCR was run with 60 Vbeta primers and 13 Jbeta primers. The protocol was immunoSEQ multiplex PCR, while the TCRdb copy is restricted to in-frame clones and leaves out a portion. Of 180,000 or so clones in the sample, 80% to 90% were seen once. Sequenced sample: PBMCs. All receptors derive from a man aged 18 to 29 in good health and CMV-seropositive.

The V gene is TRBV18, the J gene TRBJ1-1; TRBD1 agrees at 10 bases. V trimming: 5 bases; J trimming: 5 bases; junction bases outside the gene matches: 5. Germline loops: CDR1 KGHSH, CDR2 LQKENI. The CDR3 spans 14 residues. CDR3 region: CASSADRGGTEAFF. The CDR3 bases are TGTGCCAGCTCAGCGGACAGGGGGGGGACTGAAGCTTTCTTT.

This clone was detected a few times. This sequence joins TRBV4-3 and TRBJ2-6; weak D call: TRBD2 (6 bases). The CDR3 sequence is 17 residues long. With 0 bases removed from V and 4 bases from J, the gap between germline ends came to 13 bases. Looked up from germline, CDR1 is LGHNA and CDR2 is YSLEER. The CDR3 loop reads CASSQEAEGTGANVLTF. Here the CDR3 DNA reads TGCGCCAGCAGCCAAGAGGCGGAGGGAACCGGGGCCAACGTCCTGACTTTC.

The CDR3 region has the DNA TGCGCCAGCACTACCGTCCCGGGACAGGGGAAAATGATGAACACTGAAGCTTTCTTT. Encoded protein: CASTTVPGQGKMMNTEAFF. The rearrangement uses TRBV10-1 and TRBJ1-1, with 10 bases matching TRBD1. V was pared by 7 bases and J by 0 bases, with 17 bases of the junction left unmatched. CDR1 and CDR2 from the germline V gene are WNHNN and SYGVQD (reference sequence). CDR3 length equals 19 residues.

This clone has a handful of counts. This sequence joins TRBV19 and TRBJ1-1, with no clear D. This CDR3 contains 12 residues. In germline, CDR1 is LNHDA, CDR2 SQIVND (reference sequence). V was shortened by 9 bases and J by 5 bases, with 13 bases between the two germline ends. This CDR3 reads CASHRGGTEAFF. The DNA for the CDR3 is TGTGCCAGCCACCGAGGCGGGACTGAAGCTTTCTTT.

The chain combines TRBV5-5 with TRBJ2-1; 11 bases align to TRBD2. This CDR3 contains 15 residues. CDR1 and CDR2 (germline): SGHKS, YYEKEE (reference sequence). Losses at the gene ends were 5 bases for V and 7 bases for J; bases not matched to a gene: 8. This CDR3 is CASRKRLAGRNEQFF. The CDR3 DNA reads TGTGCCAGCAGGAAGAGACTAGCGGGGAGGAATGAGCAGTTCTTC.

The chain uses TRBV7-9 and TRBJ2-5; TRBD2 might be the D (5 bases). This CDR3 spans 15 amino acids. Deletions cut 5 bases from V and 5 bases from J, with 18 bases between. Germline values: CDR1 SEHNR, CDR2 FQNEAQ (reference sequence). The CDR3 coding sequence is TGTGCCAGCAGCCAGCTGAGGGCTCCCGTGGAGACCCAGTACTTC. This gives the protein CASSQLRAPVETQYF.

V is TRBV27 and J is TRBJ1-1; 9 bases agree with TRBD1. The V gene's germline CDR1 is MNHEY and CDR2 SMNVEV (reference sequence). V was clipped by 6 bases and J by 0 bases; unmatched bases: 14. CDR3 size: 18 residues. In DNA, the CDR3 is TGTGCCAGCAGCCCAACAGGGGGCGCTTTGGGCATGAACACTGAAGCTTTCTTT. Residues: CASSPTGGALGMNTEAFF.

V usage is TRBV19 and J usage is TRBJ1-2; no definite D call. Per germline, CDR1 LNHDA and CDR2 SQIVND (reference sequence). V was clipped by 3 bases and J by 5 bases, with 13 bases between them. The CDR3 runs to 14 residues. CDR3 residues: CASSMIYGVYGYTF. The DNA of the CDR3 is TGTGCCAGTAGTATGATCTACGGGGTTTATGGCTACACCTTC.

The CDR3 is CASSVYTGGHGEQFF. The CDR3 coding sequence is TGTGCCAGCAGCGTCTATACAGGGGGGCATGGTGAGCAGTTCTTC. The chain has TRBV9 and TRBJ2-1; 8 positions agree with TRBD1. Germline trimming cut 2 bases from V and 9 bases from J; bases unmatched to any gene: 10. Germline CDR1 and CDR2: SGDLS and YYNGEE. The CDR3 spans 15 residues.

With respect to this clone: Other DNA variants within this sample encode the same CDR3. This chain joins TRBV5-1 and TRBJ1-5; no clear D. Looked up from germline, CDR1 is SGHRS and CDR2 is YFSETQ. V was shortened by 0 bases and J by 0 bases, with 7 bases between the two germline ends. The CDR3 is 15 amino acids. As DNA, the CDR3 is TGCGCCAGCAGCTTGGACGGTTATAGCAATCAGCCCCAGCATTTT. The encoded protein is CASSLDGYSNQPQHF.

Here the CDR3 reads CASSSLAGGGNIQYF. In nucleotides, the CDR3 is TGTGCCAGCAGCTCATTAGCGGGGGGCGGAAACATTCAGTACTTC. This chain links TRBV5-4 with TRBJ2-4, with 10 bases that match TRBD2. This CDR3 is 15 amino acids long. Trimming took 3 bases from V and 6 from J; bases not matched to a gene: 6. CDR1 and CDR2 (germline): SGHNT, YYREEE (reference sequence).

This clone came up a few times. This chain links TRBV6-6 with TRBJ2-7; D not resolved. Germline V gene lookup returns CDR1 MNHNY and CDR2 SVGAGI (reference sequence). The CDR3 is made up of 13 amino acids. The V and J ends lost 6 bases and 5 bases respectively, with 14 bases between them. CDR3 amino acids: CASRILSEDEQYF. The CDR3 DNA reads TGTGCCAGCAGAATACTATCAGAGGACGAGCAGTACTTC.

The rearrangement links TRBV9 to TRBJ1-2; D is unclear. The CDR3 has 12 amino acids. Germline CDR1 SGDLS, CDR2 YYNGEE. Trimming stripped 4 bases from V and 8 bases from J, with 12 bases between. The CDR3 nucleotides are TGTGCCAGCAGCCCCCCTCTCCCGGGCTACACCTTC. As protein: CASSPPLPGYTF.

The chain combines TRBV5-4 with TRBJ2-1, with D perhaps TRBD2 (5 bases). In germline, CDR1 is SGHNT, CDR2 YYREEE (reference sequence). Trimming stripped 2 bases from V and 8 bases from J, with 14 bases between. CDR3 length: 14 residues. CDR3 DNA sequence: TGTGCCAGCAGCTTAGAGGGCCAGGTCGATGAGCAGTTCTTC. It yields the protein CASSLEGQVDEQFF.

The rearrangement joins TRBV27 to TRBJ2-7, with D possibly matching TRBD1 (6 bases). V was clipped by 6 bases and J by 5 bases, with 20 bases between them. Germline V gene lookup returns CDR1 MNHEY and CDR2 SMNVEV (reference sequence). CDR3 length: 15 amino acids. CDR3 region: CASSTRQAGRNEQYF. CDR3 sequence (DNA): TGTGCCAGCAGCACGCGACAGGCTGGGCGGAACGAGCAGTACTTC.

The genes are TRBV7-2 and TRBJ2-1; possibly TRBD1 for D (6 bases). V was pared by 5 bases and J by 0 bases, with 17 bases between. The CDR3 contains 17 residues. Germline CDR1 is SGHTA and CDR2 is FQGNSA. The CDR3 here is CASSLTGRLSSYNEQFF. In DNA, the CDR3 is TGTGCCAGCAGCCTGACAGGCCGACTAAGCTCCTACAATGAGCAGTTCTTC.

The chain joins TRBV18 to TRBJ2-2; 8 nucleotides line up with TRBD1. The CDR3 has 17 residues. V shed 8 bases, J shed 1 base, and the junction held 12 bases outside the gene matches. Germline assignment: CDR1 KGHSH and CDR2 LQKENI. CDR3 DNA: TGTGCCAGCCCGATAACCCCGGGGACAGGGAACACCGGGGAGCTGTTTTTT. Translating gives CASPITPGTGNTGELFF.

The rearrangement uses TRBV10-2 and TRBJ1-3; TRBD1 matches 10 bases. The CDR3 contains 14 residues. CDR1 is WSHSY and CDR2 is SAAADI in the germline V gene. The J segment lost 3 bases and the V segment lost 8 bases, leaving 4 bases of the junction unmatched. The CDR3 region has the DNA TGCGCCAGCGCGACAGGGGGCAATGGAAACACCATATATTTT. Protein sequence: CASATGGNGNTIYF.

This sequence joins TRBV29-1 and TRBJ2-7; D is possibly TRBD1 (7 bases). Germline V gives CDR1 SQVTM, CDR2 ANQGSEA. Trimming removed 6 bases from V and 6 bases from J, with 12 bases in between. This CDR3 region has 11 residues. CDR3 DNA sequence: TGCAGCGTCGGGGGACAGAGCGAGCAGTACTTC. Amino acid sequence: CSVGGQSEQYF.

This clone was seen more than once but under ten times. The rearrangement joins TRBV7-9 to TRBJ1-2, with no clear D. The CDR3 loop spans 15 amino acids. V lost 2 bases and J lost 1, with 11 bases in between. CDR1 is SEHNR and CDR2 is FQNEAQ in the germline V gene (reference sequence). The CDR3, as DNA: TGTGCCAGCAGCTTAAAGACACCTGTTAACTATGGCTACACCTTC. This encodes CASSLKTPVNYGYTF.

The chain carries TRBV19 and TRBJ1-1; 9 bases line up with TRBD1. From germline, CDR1 is LNHDA and CDR2 SQIVND (reference sequence). The CDR3 contains 16 residues. V was clipped by 5 bases and J by 1 base; unmatched bases: 8. The CDR3 region is CASSAGTGKKNTEAFF. CDR3 DNA sequence: TGTGCCAGTAGTGCCGGGACAGGGAAAAAGAACACTGAAGCTTTCTTT. Complete variable domain (other parts from reference TRBV19 and TRBJ1-1): DGGITQSPKYLFRKEGQNVTLSCEQNLNHDAMYWYRQDPGQGLRLIYYSQIVNDFQKGDIAEGYSVSREKKESFPLTVTSAQKNPTAFYLCASSAGTGKKNTEAFFGQGTRLTVV.

This sequence joins TRBV2 and TRBJ1-4; 7 bases are shared with TRBD1. With 6 bases clipped from V and 4 bases from J, the junction kept 5 bases outside the gene matches. The germline V gene encodes CDR1 SNHLY and CDR2 FYNNEI. The CDR3 is made up of 14 amino acids. CDR3 coding DNA: TGTGCCAGCAGCGCCGGGACAGTTAATGAAAAACTGTTTTTT. Its translation is CASSAGTVNEKLFF.

This clone was seen only a few times. The rearrangement links TRBV5-1 to TRBJ2-7; TRBD2 aligns across 10 bases. V gave up 7 bases and J gave up 0 bases; unmatched junction bases: 13. CDR1 SGHRS and CDR2 YFSETQ come from the germline V gene. CDR3 size: 17 residues. The CDR3 spells CASRGVAGGKSSYEQYF. The CDR3 DNA reads as TGCGCCAGCCGGGGGGTAGCGGGGGGAAAGAGCTCCTACGAGCAGTACTTC.

CDR3 protein: CASSSGKRGTNEKLFF. The DNA of the CDR3 is TGTGCCAGCAGCTCAGGGAAAAGGGGAACTAATGAAAAACTGTTTTTT. The rearrangement uses TRBV7-8 and TRBJ1-4; D is perhaps TRBD1 (5 bases). CDR3 length: 16 residues. The germline V and J ends were trimmed by 4 bases and 1 base, with 13 bases remaining between them. Germline V CDR1 and CDR2: SGHVS, FQNEAQ.

The chain has TRBV7-7 and TRBJ2-1; D gene ambiguous. The CDR3 loop spans 14 amino acids. The V and J ends lost 1 base and 7 bases respectively, with 11 bases between them. The germline CDR1 and CDR2 sequences are SSHAT and FNYEAQ (reference sequence). The CDR3 reads CASSLVVGENEQFF. The CDR3 DNA reads TGTGCCAGCAGCTTAGTGGTAGGAGAGAATGAGCAGTTCTTC. Supplemented by reference TRBV7-7 and TRBJ2-1, the full variable domain reads GAGVSQSPRYKVTKRGQDVTLRCDPISSHATLYWYQQALGQGPEFLTYFNYEAQPDKSGLPSDRFSAERPEGSISTLTIQRTEQRDSAMYRCASSLVVGENEQFFGPGTRLTVL.

CDR3 nucleotides: TGTGCCATCAGTGGGGGACTAGCGGGGGGCCAGGCAGATACGCAGTATTTT. It encodes CAISGGLAGGQADTQYF. The genes are TRBV10-3 and TRBJ2-3; TRBD2 aligns across 15 bases. This CDR3 has 17 amino acids. Germline CDR1 ENHRY, CDR2 SYGVKD. Germline trimming cut 4 bases from V and 4 bases from J; bases unmatched to any gene: 6.

The V and J genes are TRBV6-1 and TRBJ1-5, with D tentatively TRBD1 (5 bases). V lost 6 bases, J lost 9 bases, and 18 bases lay in between. The CDR3 sequence is 14 residues long. Looked up from germline, CDR1 is MNHNS and CDR2 is SASEGT. CDR3 bases: TGTGCCAGCAGGAACCGGACGGGGGTGAGGCCCCAGCATTTT. Amino acid sequence: CASRNRTGVRPQHF.

This chain joins TRBV7-3 and TRBJ2-2, with 12 bases fitting TRBD2. Germline CDR1 SGHTA, CDR2 FQGTGA. V trimming: 3 bases; J trimming: 6 bases; junction bases outside the gene matches: 8. CDR3 length equals 17 residues. The CDR3 DNA follows: TGTGCCAGCAGCTTGAAACGGCTAGCGGGGGGGCCCGGGGAGCTGTTTTTT. Its protein product is CASSLKRLAGGPGELFF. Based on the CDR3 plus reference TRBV7-3 and TRBJ2-2, the full variable domain is GAGVSQTPSNKVTEKGKYVELRCDPISGHTALYWYRQSLGQGPEFLIYFQGTGAADDSGLPNDRFFAVRPEGSVSTLKIQRTERGDSAVYLCASSLKRLAGGPGELFFGEGSRLTVL.